A selection of T cell receptor beta chains follows, all from one sample in a study of T cells expressing NK-cell markers. TCRdb reprocessed the 5' RACE reads and reports one entry per CDR3 protein, with no DNA. This listing includes roughly 150,000 distinct CDR3 sequences. Sequenced sample: blood T cells: a sorted CD56 or NKG2C T cell subset, CD4+ or CD8+ T cells, or bulk PBMC T cells (not recorded which). Receptors were obtained from a man aged 18-70 years in good health. CDR3s include the opening cysteine and the closing phenylalanine or tryptophan.

len	v_gene	j_gene	CDR3aa
14	TRBV6-5	TRBJ1-3	CASSYGGSGNTIYF
16	TRBV27	TRBJ2-3	CASSPLGGRYADTQYF
13	TRBV2	TRBJ2-5	CASIGLFQETQYF
15	TRBV11-2	TRBJ1-6	CASSLGILIYSPLHF
15	TRBV11-2	TRBJ2-3	CASSRSGGPGDTQYF
15	TRBV9	TRBJ2-1	CASSPWGDLGNEQFF
14	TRBV11-3	TRBJ2-7	CASSSGQGFYEQYF
14	TRBV7-9	TRBJ2-2	CASSNSGVAGELFF
17	TRBV4-2	TRBJ2-7	CASSQEGGGRSYYEQYF
15	TRBV5-1	TRBJ2-7	CASSLEGQGNYEQYF
15	TRBV6-9	TRBJ2-7	CASSRDPKGTHEQYF
18	TRBV6-1	TRBJ1-5	CASSERWGTADSNQPQHF
17	TRBV5-4	TRBJ2-2	CASSQLAGGPNTGELFF
14	TRBV5-1	TRBJ1-1	CASSPGQENTEAFF
16	TRBV5-1	TRBJ2-5	CASSPSVAGGRETQYF
16	TRBV5-4	TRBJ2-5	CASSSPSGLAGVSQYF